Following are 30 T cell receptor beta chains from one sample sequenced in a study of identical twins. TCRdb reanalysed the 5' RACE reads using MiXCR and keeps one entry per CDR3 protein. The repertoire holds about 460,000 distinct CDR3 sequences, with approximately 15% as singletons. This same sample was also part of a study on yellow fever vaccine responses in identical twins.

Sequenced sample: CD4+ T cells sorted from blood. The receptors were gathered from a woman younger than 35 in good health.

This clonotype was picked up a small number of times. The CDR3 nucleotides are TGTGCCAGCTCACACGGTTCAGAGAATGAGCAGTTCTTC. Translating gives CASSHGSENEQFF. The chain links TRBV18 to TRBJ2-1; D is unresolved. Germline V gene lookup returns CDR1 KGHSH and CDR2 LQKENI. Trimming removed 4 bases from V and 7 bases from J, with 11 bases in between. The CDR3 covers 13 residues.

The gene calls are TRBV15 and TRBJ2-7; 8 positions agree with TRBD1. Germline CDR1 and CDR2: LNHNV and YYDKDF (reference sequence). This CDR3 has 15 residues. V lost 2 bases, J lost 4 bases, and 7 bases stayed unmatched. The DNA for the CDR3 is TGTGCCACCAGCAGACCGGGACAGGCGATATACGAGCAGTACTTC. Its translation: CATSRPGQAIYEQYF.

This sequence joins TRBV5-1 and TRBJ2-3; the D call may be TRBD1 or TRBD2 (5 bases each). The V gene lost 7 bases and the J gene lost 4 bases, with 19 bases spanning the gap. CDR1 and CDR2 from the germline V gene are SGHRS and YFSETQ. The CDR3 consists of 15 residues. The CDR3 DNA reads TGCGCCAGCGTCCTCCGTGGGGGTGAGGCAGATACGCAGTATTTT. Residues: CASVLRGGEADTQYF.

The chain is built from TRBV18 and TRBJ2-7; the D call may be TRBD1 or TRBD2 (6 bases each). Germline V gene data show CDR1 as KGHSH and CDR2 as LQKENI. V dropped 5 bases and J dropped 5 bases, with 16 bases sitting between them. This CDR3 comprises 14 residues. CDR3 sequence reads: CASSATAGGHEQYF. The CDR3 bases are TGTGCCAGCTCAGCGACAGCTGGGGGGCACGAGCAGTACTTC. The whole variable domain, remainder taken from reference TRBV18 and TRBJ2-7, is NAGVMQNPRHLVRRRGQEARLRCSPMKGHSHVYWYRQLPEEGLKFMVYLQKENIIDESGMPKERFSAEFPKEGPSILRIQQVVRGDSAAYFCASSATAGGHEQYFGPGTRLTVT.

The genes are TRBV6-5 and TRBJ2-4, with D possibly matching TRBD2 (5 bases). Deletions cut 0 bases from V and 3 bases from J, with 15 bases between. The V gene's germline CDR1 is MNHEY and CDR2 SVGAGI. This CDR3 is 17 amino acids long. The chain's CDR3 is CASSYSWSDSSKNIQYF. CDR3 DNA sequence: TGTGCCAGCAGTTACTCCTGGTCGGACTCGAGCAAAAACATTCAGTACTTC.

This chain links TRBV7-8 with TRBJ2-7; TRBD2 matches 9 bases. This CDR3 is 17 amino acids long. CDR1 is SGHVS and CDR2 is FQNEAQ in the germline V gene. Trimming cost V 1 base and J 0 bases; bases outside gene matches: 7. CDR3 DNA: TGTGCCAGCAGCTTAGTAGGTGTGACTAGCGGCTCCTACGAGCAGTACTTC. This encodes CASSLVGVTSGSYEQYF.

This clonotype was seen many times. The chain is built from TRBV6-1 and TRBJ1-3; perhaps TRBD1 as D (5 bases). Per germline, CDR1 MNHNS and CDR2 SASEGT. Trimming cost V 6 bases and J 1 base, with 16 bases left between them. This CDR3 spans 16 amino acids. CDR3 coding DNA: TGTGCCAGCAGCAATATCAGGACATTTTCTGGAAACACCATATATTTT. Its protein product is CASSNIRTFSGNTIYF.

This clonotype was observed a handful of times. In DNA, the CDR3 is TGTGCCAGCTCACCGGGGACAGTGGGTGAGCAGTTCTTC. Protein sequence: CASSPGTVGEQFF. The J gene is TRBJ2-1, the V gene TRBV18, with TRBD1 identical over 7 bases. In germline, CDR1 is KGHSH, CDR2 LQKENI. J lost 9 bases, V lost 3 bases, and 5 bases had no gene match. The CDR3 consists of 13 residues.

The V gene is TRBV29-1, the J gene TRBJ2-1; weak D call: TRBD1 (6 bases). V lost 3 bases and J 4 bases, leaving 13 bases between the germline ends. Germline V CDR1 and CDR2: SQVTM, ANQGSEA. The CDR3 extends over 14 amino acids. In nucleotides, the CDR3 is TGCAGCGTTGAGGTAGGGGGTGGGTACAATGAGCAGTTCTTC. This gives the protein CSVEVGGGYNEQFF.

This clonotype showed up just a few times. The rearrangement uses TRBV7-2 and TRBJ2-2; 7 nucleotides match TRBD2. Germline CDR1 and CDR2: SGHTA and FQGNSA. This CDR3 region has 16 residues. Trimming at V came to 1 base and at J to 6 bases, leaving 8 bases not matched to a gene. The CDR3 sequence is CASSLGPSGIPGELFF. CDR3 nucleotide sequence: TGTGCCAGCAGCTTAGGTCCAAGCGGGATCCCCGGGGAGCTGTTTTTT.

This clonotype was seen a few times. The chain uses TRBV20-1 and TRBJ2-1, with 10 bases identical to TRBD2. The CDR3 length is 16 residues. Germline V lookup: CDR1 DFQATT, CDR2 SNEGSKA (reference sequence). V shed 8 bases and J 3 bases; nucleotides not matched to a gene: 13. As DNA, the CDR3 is TGCAGTTCAGAAGCGGGAGCGGGGGGGATCTACAATGAGCAGTTCTTC. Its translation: CSSEAGAGGIYNEQFF.

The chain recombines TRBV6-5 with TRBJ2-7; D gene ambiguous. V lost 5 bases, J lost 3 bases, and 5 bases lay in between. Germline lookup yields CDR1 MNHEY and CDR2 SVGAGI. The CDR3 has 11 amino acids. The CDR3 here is CASSHDYEQYF. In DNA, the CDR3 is TGTGCCAGCAGTCACGACTACGAGCAGTACTTC.

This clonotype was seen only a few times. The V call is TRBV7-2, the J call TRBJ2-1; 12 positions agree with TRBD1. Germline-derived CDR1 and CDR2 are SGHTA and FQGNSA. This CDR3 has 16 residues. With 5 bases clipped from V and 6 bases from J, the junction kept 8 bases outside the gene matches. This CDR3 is CASSRSGTGGINEQFF. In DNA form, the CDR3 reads TGTGCCAGCAGCAGATCCGGGACAGGGGGCATCAATGAGCAGTTCTTC.

The CDR3 region is CASSPAPGNQPQHF. The CDR3 bases are TGTGCCAGCAGTCCCGCCCCCGGTAATCAGCCCCAGCATTTT. This sequence joins TRBV6-1 and TRBJ1-5, with D unclear. There are 14 residues in the CDR3. From germline, CDR1 is MNHNS and CDR2 SASEGT. V lost 5 bases to trimming and J lost 4 bases, with 12 bases between them.

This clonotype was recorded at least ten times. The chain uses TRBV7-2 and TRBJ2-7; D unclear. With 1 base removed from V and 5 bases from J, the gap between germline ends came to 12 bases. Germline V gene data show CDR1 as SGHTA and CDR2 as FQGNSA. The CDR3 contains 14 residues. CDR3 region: CASSLGQVFNEQYF. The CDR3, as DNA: TGTGCCAGCAGCTTAGGCCAGGTTTTCAACGAGCAGTACTTC.

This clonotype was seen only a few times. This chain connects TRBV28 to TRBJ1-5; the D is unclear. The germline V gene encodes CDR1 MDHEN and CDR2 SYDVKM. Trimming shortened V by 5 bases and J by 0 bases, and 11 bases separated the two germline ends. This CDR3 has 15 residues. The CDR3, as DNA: TGTGCCAGCAGTAGCAGAACCCCTAGCAATCAGCCCCAGCATTTT. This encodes CASSSRTPSNQPQHF.

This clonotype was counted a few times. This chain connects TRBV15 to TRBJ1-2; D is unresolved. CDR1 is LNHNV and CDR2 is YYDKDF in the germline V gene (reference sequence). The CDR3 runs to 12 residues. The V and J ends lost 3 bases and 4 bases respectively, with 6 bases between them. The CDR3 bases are TGTGCCACCAGCAGCATGGGCTATGGCTACACCTTC. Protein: CATSSMGYGYTF. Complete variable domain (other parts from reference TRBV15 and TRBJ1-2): DAMVIQNPRYQVTQFGKPVTLSCSQTLNHNVMYWYQQKSSQAPKLLFHYYDKDFNNEADTPDNFQSRRPNTSFCFLDIRSPGLGDTAMYLCATSSMGYGYTFGSGTRLTVV.

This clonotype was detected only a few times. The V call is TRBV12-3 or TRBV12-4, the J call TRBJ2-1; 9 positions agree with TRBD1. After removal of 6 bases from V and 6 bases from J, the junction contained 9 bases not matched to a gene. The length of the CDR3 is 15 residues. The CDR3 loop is CASRNRDRDVNEQFF. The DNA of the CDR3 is TGTGCCAGCAGGAACCGGGACAGGGATGTCAATGAGCAGTTCTTC.

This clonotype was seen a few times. CDR3 region: CASSPLGQLAKNIQYF. CDR3 coding DNA: TGTGCCAGCAGTCCCCTGGGACAGCTAGCCAAAAACATTCAGTACTTC. The J gene is TRBJ2-4, the V gene TRBV12-3 or TRBV12-4; 7 bases are a match to TRBD1. Trimming at V came to 5 bases and at J to 0 bases, leaving 7 bases not matched to a gene. This CDR3 contains 16 residues.

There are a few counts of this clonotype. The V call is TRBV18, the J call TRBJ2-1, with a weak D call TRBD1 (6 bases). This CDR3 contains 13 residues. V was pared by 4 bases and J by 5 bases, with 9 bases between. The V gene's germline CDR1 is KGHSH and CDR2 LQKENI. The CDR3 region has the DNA TGTGCCAGCTCACTTAGGACAGACAATGAGCAGTTCTTC. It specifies CASSLRTDNEQFF.

In DNA, the CDR3 is TGTGCCTCCAAGGGACAGAGAGCAACTAATGAAAAACTGTTTTTT. Amino acid sequence: CASKGQRATNEKLFF. The gene calls are TRBV6-1 and TRBJ1-4; 7 bases line up with TRBD1. The CDR3 loop spans 15 amino acids. The J segment lost 0 bases and the V segment lost 11 bases, leaving 9 bases of the junction unmatched. CDR1 and CDR2 from the germline V gene are MNHNS and SASEGT.

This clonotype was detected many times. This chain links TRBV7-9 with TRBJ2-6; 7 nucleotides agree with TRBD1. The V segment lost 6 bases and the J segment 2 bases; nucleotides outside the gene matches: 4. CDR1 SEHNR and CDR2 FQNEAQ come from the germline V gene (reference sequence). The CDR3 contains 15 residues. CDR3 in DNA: TGTGCCAGCAGTTCCACAGGGGCTGGGGCCAACGTCCTGACTTTC. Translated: CASSSTGAGANVLTF. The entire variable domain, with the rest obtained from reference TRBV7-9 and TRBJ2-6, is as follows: DTGVSQNPRHKITKRGQNVTFRCDPISEHNRLYWYRQTLGQGPEFLTYFQNEAQLEKSRLLSDRFSAERPKGSFSTLEIQRTEQGDSAMYLCASSSTGAGANVLTFGAGSRLTVL.

The CDR3 reads CASSSAEGGANVLTF. DNA of the CDR3: TGTGCCAGCAGCTCCGCCGAGGGGGGGGCCAACGTCCTGACTTTC. The V gene is TRBV11-2, the J gene TRBJ2-6, with D tentatively TRBD1 or TRBD2 (5 bases each). V was pared by 4 bases and J by 4 bases, with 11 bases between. This CDR3 has 15 residues. In germline, CDR1 is SGHAT, CDR2 FQNNGV.

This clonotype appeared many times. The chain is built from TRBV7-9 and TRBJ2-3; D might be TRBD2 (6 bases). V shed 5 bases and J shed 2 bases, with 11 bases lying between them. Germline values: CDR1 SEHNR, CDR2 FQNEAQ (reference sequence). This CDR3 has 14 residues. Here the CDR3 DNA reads TGTGCCAGCAGCCTCGGGACTTACACAGATACGCAGTATTTT. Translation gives CASSLGTYTDTQYF. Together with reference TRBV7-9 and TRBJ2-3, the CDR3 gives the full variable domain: DTGVSQNPRHKITKRGQNVTFRCDPISEHNRLYWYRQTLGQGPEFLTYFQNEAQLEKSRLLSDRFSAERPKGSFSTLEIQRTEQGDSAMYLCASSLGTYTDTQYFGPGTRLTVL.

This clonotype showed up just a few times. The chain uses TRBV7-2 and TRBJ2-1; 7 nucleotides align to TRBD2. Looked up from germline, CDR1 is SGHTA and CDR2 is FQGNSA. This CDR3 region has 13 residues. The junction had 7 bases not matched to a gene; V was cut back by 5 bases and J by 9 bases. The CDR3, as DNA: TGTGCCAGCAGCCTAGGACTAGTAGCTGAGCAGTTCTTC. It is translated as CASSLGLVAEQFF.

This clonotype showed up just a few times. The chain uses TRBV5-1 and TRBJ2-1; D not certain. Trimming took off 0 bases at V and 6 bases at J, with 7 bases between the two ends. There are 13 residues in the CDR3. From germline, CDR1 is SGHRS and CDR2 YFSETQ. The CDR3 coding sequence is TGCGCCAGCAGCTTGGGATCTATCAATGAGCAGTTCTTC. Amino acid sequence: CASSLGSINEQFF. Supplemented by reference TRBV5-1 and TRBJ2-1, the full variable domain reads KAGVTQTPRYLIKTRGQQVTLSCSPISGHRSVSWYQQTPGQGLQFLFEYFSETQRNKGNFPGRFSGRQFSNSRSEMNVSTLELGDSALYLCASSLGSINEQFFGPGTRLTVL.

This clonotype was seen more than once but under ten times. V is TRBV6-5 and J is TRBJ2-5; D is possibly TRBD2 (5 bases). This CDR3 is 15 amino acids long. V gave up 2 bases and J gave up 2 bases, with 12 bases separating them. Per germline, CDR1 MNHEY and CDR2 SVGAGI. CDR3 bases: TGTGCCAGCAGTTACAGGGTGGGAGCACAAGAGACCCAGTACTTC. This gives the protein CASSYRVGAQETQYF.

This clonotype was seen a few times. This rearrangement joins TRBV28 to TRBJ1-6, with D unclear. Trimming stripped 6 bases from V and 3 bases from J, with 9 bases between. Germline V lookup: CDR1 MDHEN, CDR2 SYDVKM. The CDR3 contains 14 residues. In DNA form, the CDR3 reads TGTGCCAGCAGCCTCGTGAGCTATAATTCACCCCTCCACTTT. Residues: CASSLVSYNSPLHF.

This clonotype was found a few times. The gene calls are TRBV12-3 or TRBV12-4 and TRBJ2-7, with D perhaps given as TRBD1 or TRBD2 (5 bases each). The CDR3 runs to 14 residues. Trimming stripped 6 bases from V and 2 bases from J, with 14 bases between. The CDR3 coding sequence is TGTGCCAGCAGGAATCGGGACCGCCCCTACGAGCAGTACTTC. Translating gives CASRNRDRPYEQYF.

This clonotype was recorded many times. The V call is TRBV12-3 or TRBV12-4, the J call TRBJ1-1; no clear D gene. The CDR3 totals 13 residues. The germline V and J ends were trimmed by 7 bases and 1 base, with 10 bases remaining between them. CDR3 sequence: CASKEVQNTEAFF. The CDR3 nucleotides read TGTGCCAGCAAGGAGGTTCAGAACACTGAAGCTTTCTTT.